Listed below are T cell receptor beta chains from one sample, sequenced in a study of T cell repertoires in cytomegalovirus infection. One entry per CDR3 protein results from TCRdb running MiXCR on the reads. This table holds about 55,000 distinct CDR3 sequences, around 18% found once. Which antigens these TCRs recognize remains unknown. Sample: CD8+ T cells from cultured PBMCs, taken from culture after CMV antigen stimulation. These receptors all come from a human donor in good health (CMV status not recorded). Some clones in this sample may be carry-over from other donors' samples. The CDR3 runs from the conserved cysteine through the conserved F or W. Each record gives: D gene, V gene, J gene, clone size, CDR3 protein, CDR3 DNA. A D gene is named only where the DNA matches it firmly. Expanded clones get a size class; other rows say once, few or many, or leave the size out.

D gene: -
V gene: TRBV19
J gene: TRBJ1-1
clone size: -
CDR3 protein: CASSIDVAGNTEAFF
CDR3 DNA: TGTGCCAGTAGTATAGATGTTGCAGGAAACACTGAAGCTTTCTTT

D gene: TRBD1
V gene: TRBV7-9
J gene: TRBJ2-5
clone size: -
CDR3 protein: CASSLPPGQGDQETQYF
CDR3 DNA: TGTGCCAGCAGCCTTCCCCCGGGACAGGGGGACCAAGAGACCCAGTACTTC

D gene: -
V gene: TRBV6-2/TRBV6-3
J gene: TRBJ2-7
clone size: -
CDR3 protein: CASSSSRYEQYF
CDR3 DNA: TGTGCCAGCAGTTCTTCACGCTACGAGCAGTACTTC

D gene: -
V gene: TRBV11-2
J gene: TRBJ2-5
clone size: few
CDR3 protein: CASSSGTQETQYF
CDR3 DNA: TGTGCCAGCAGCTCCGGGACCCAAGAGACCCAGTACTTC

D gene: -
V gene: TRBV7-8
J gene: TRBJ1-5
clone size: -
CDR3 protein: CASSLARVVAAGQPQHF
CDR3 DNA: TGTGCCAGCAGCTTAGCGCGAGTGGTCGCAGCCGGTCAGCCCCAGCATTTT

D gene: -
V gene: TRBV6-2/TRBV6-3
J gene: TRBJ2-2
clone size: few
CDR3 protein: CASSRPLAGELFF
CDR3 DNA: TGTGCCAGCAGTCGCCCTCTGGCCGGGGAGCTGTTTTTT

D gene: -
V gene: TRBV27
J gene: TRBJ2-1
clone size: -
CDR3 protein: CASRLRGSYNEQFF
CDR3 DNA: TGTGCCAGCAGACTCAGGGGTTCCTACAATGAGCAGTTCTTC

D gene: TRBD2
V gene: TRBV12-3/TRBV12-4
J gene: TRBJ2-3
clone size: many
CDR3 protein: CASSFALGRGAYTDTQYF
CDR3 DNA: TGTGCCAGCAGTTTTGCCCTTGGGCGGGGGGCCTACACAGATACGCAGTATTTT

D gene: -
V gene: TRBV7-9
J gene: TRBJ2-7
clone size: few
CDR3 protein: CASSLPQVYEQYF
CDR3 DNA: TGTGCCAGCAGCTTGCCCCAGGTCTACGAGCAGTACTTC

D gene: -
V gene: TRBV7-2
J gene: TRBJ2-1
clone size: few
CDR3 protein: CASGDNEQFF
CDR3 DNA: TGTGCCAGCGGTGACAATGAGCAGTTCTTC

D gene: TRBD2
V gene: TRBV7-2
J gene: TRBJ2-1
clone size: -
CDR3 protein: CASSLRLAGGPGNEQFF
CDR3 DNA: TGTGCCAGCAGCTTAAGACTAGCGGGGGGGCCGGGCAATGAGCAGTTCTTC

D gene: -
V gene: TRBV29-1
J gene: TRBJ2-1
clone size: -
CDR3 protein: CSVEEQINEQFF
CDR3 DNA: TGCAGCGTTGAAGAGCAGATCAATGAGCAGTTCTTC

D gene: -
V gene: TRBV7-9
J gene: TRBJ1-3
clone size: -
CDR3 protein: CASSQGSAAIYF
CDR3 DNA: TGTGCCAGCAGTCAAGGATCAGCCGCCATATATTTT

D gene: -
V gene: TRBV12-3/TRBV12-4
J gene: TRBJ1-2
clone size: -
CDR3 protein: CASSLARGGSYTF
CDR3 DNA: TGTGCCAGCAGTTTAGCGCGGGGTGGAAGCTACACCTTC

D gene: -
V gene: TRBV2
J gene: TRBJ1-2
clone size: few
CDR3 protein: CASSAAGGYGYTF
CDR3 DNA: TGTGCCAGCAGTGCGGCGGGGGGCTATGGCTACACCTTC

D gene: -
V gene: TRBV11-2
J gene: TRBJ2-7
clone size: -
CDR3 protein: CASSLEGGALSYEQYF
CDR3 DNA: TGTGCCAGCAGCTTAGAGGGGGGGGCCCTCTCCTACGAGCAGTACTTC

D gene: TRBD2
V gene: TRBV6-2/TRBV6-3
J gene: TRBJ2-2
clone size: -
CDR3 protein: CASRPAGEYGELFF
CDR3 DNA: TGTGCCAGCAGGCCCGCGGGAGAGTACGGGGAGCTGTTTTTT

D gene: -
V gene: TRBV7-6
J gene: TRBJ2-3
clone size: few
CDR3 protein: CASSPTERFYTDTQYF
CDR3 DNA: TGTGCCAGCAGCCCAACGGAGCGGTTTTACACAGATACGCAGTATTTT

D gene: TRBD1
V gene: TRBV19
J gene: TRBJ2-1
clone size: -
CDR3 protein: CASSMGTGANEQFF
CDR3 DNA: TGTGCCAGTAGTATGGGGACAGGGGCAAATGAGCAGTTCTTC

D gene: -
V gene: TRBV7-6
J gene: TRBJ2-1
clone size: many
CDR3 protein: CASSLARWDEQFF
CDR3 DNA: TGTGCCAGCAGCTTAGCCAGGTGGGATGAGCAGTTCTTC

D gene: -
V gene: TRBV7-2
J gene: TRBJ2-5
clone size: -
CDR3 protein: CASSLVPHGREDLGRRETQYF
CDR3 DNA: TGTGCCAGCAGCTTAGTGCCGCATGGGAGAGAAGACCTGGGGCGCAGGGAGACCCAGTACTTC

D gene: TRBD2
V gene: TRBV7-2
J gene: TRBJ2-2
clone size: many
CDR3 protein: CASSLTSGRANTGELFF
CDR3 DNA: TGTGCCAGCAGTTTGACTAGCGGGAGAGCGAACACCGGGGAGCTGTTTTTT

D gene: TRBD2
V gene: TRBV19
J gene: TRBJ2-1
clone size: -
CDR3 protein: CASSITDSGSRFF
CDR3 DNA: TGTGCCAGTAGTATAACGGATAGCGGGAGCCGGTTCTTC

D gene: -
V gene: TRBV19
J gene: TRBJ2-3
clone size: -
CDR3 protein: CASSIYTSSGSTDTQYF
CDR3 DNA: TGTGCCAGTAGTATCTACACCTCATCGGGTAGCACAGATACGCAGTATTTT

D gene: TRBD2
V gene: TRBV29-1
J gene: TRBJ2-1
clone size: -
CDR3 protein: CSAWLAGPSYNEQFF
CDR3 DNA: TGCAGCGCGTGGCTAGCGGGCCCCTCCTACAATGAGCAGTTCTTC

D gene: -
V gene: TRBV11-2
J gene: TRBJ1-5
clone size: few
CDR3 protein: CASSFGRARYDNQPQHF
CDR3 DNA: TGTGCCAGCAGCTTTGGCAGGGCGAGATATGACAATCAGCCCCAGCATTTT

D gene: TRBD1
V gene: TRBV7-2
J gene: TRBJ1-1
clone size: -
CDR3 protein: CATSTGGWTEAFF
CDR3 DNA: TGTGCCACTTCGACAGGGGGGTGGACTGAAGCTTTCTTT

D gene: -
V gene: TRBV20-1
J gene: TRBJ1-6
clone size: -
CDR3 protein: CSARARTSSYNSPLHF
CDR3 DNA: TGCAGTGCTAGAGCAAGGACGAGCTCCTATAATTCACCCCTCCACTTT

D gene: TRBD2
V gene: TRBV7-2
J gene: TRBJ2-7
clone size: many
CDR3 protein: CASSLGWRFSGGAKEQYF
CDR3 DNA: TGTGCCAGCAGCTTAGGATGGCGTTTCAGCGGGGGGGCCAAGGAGCAGTACTTC

D gene: TRBD2
V gene: TRBV7-2
J gene: TRBJ2-1
clone size: -
CDR3 protein: CASRPPLRTRVYNEQFF
CDR3 DNA: TGTGCCAGCAGGCCTCCATTAAGGACTAGGGTCTACAATGAGCAGTTCTTC

D gene: -
V gene: TRBV19
J gene: TRBJ1-5
clone size: -
CDR3 protein: CASSLGSRSNQPQHF
CDR3 DNA: TGTGCCAGTAGCCTGGGTAGCCGGAGCAATCAGCCCCAGCATTTT

D gene: -
V gene: TRBV3-1
J gene: TRBJ1-1
clone size: -
CDR3 protein: CASSPDDGAFTEAFF
CDR3 DNA: TGTGCCAGCAGCCCGGATGACGGAGCCTTCACTGAAGCTTTCTTT

D gene: -
V gene: TRBV15
J gene: TRBJ2-1
clone size: few
CDR3 protein: CATSRGRVSYNEQFF
CDR3 DNA: TGTGCCACCAGCAGGGGCCGAGTCTCCTACAATGAGCAGTTCTTC

D gene: -
V gene: TRBV4-1
J gene: TRBJ2-1
clone size: -
CDR3 protein: CASSTLIQTNEQFF
CDR3 DNA: TGCGCCAGCAGCACGCTCATCCAGACCAATGAGCAGTTCTTC

D gene: -
V gene: TRBV27
J gene: TRBJ2-7
clone size: -
CDR3 protein: CASSSQTRIGEQYF
CDR3 DNA: TGTGCCAGCAGTTCCCAGACTAGGATCGGCGAGCAGTACTTC

D gene: -
V gene: TRBV7-8
J gene: TRBJ2-1
clone size: -
CDR3 protein: CASSLSWNNEQFF
CDR3 DNA: TGTGCCAGCAGCCTCTCATGGAATAATGAGCAGTTCTTC